This T cell receptor beta chain was found in a study of PD-L1 blockade in urothelial cancer. At the level of the study: Prior exposure to chemotherapy in patients amounted to 0 to 3 regimens received. Study conclusions and caveats: Durable-benefit patients expanded tumor-associated blood clones more at 3 weeks.

Trimming at V came to 2 bases and at J to 2 bases, leaving 6 bases not matched to a gene. This CDR3 is built from 17 residues. In germline, CDR1 is SGHRS, CDR2 YFSETQ. In its sample, this clone was seen once. As yet, its antigen is unknown. Documented time point: peripheral blood 6 weeks after treatment start. Each PCR contained spiked-in synthetic TCR analog templates. Clones were read by immunoSEQ multiplex PCR, and TCRdb kept only the in-frame ones, dropping some. The sample holds about 90,000 clones, less than 85% seen once. Sequences were derived from PBMCs, sampled around atezolizumab (anti-PD-L1) treatment. This clonotype was obtained from a man in his 70s with urothelial cancer. The V gene is TRBV5-1, the J gene TRBJ1-4, with 10 bases matching TRBD1. CDR3 DNA: TGCGCCAGCAGCTTCTCGGGACAGGGGTCTACTAATGAAAAACTGTTTTTT. This codes for CASSFSGQGSTNEKLFF.